Listed here is a single TCR beta chain. Its antigen is currently not known. One base away there is no much larger clone; base qualities are not given. Genomic DNA was isolated using the Qiagen DNeasy kit from unsorted PBMCs as well as from negatively selected CD4+ and CD8+ fractions. TCR beta CDR3 regions were amplified by immunoSEQ multiplex PCR using primers annealing to V and J segments. A synthetic immune receptor repertoire was used to minimize amplification bias, and any residual bias was removed computationally once sequencing was done. As for the original processing: Repertoire diversity was quantified as the Shannon entropy index using custom Python scripts. Unsorted, CD4+ and CD8+ repertoires were analyzed separately, except in combined analyses where CD4+ and CD8+ sequences were merged in silico. Clonal expansion was defined as a frequency increase of at least 2-fold after treatment compared with C1D1, and clones undetected at baseline were assigned a pseudocount of 0.5. Clones with 0 or 1 copy at C1D1 were classified as singleton clones, and clones with 2 or more copies were classified as non-singleton clones. Clones expanded in unsorted samples were annotated as CD4+, CD8+ or unknown by matching protein sequences in sorted samples from the same patient. Wilcoxon tests on paired samples were used to test changes in diversity from C1D1 to C4D1. What TCRdb holds here is the immuneACCESS table cut down to in-frame rearrangements. Part of the clones is not present; checked against another copy, under half of the missing clones reflect an unresolved V gene, and the others are unexplained. The V and J calls and clone size come from that table; D and trimming were worked out from the DNA. This sample is represented by 100,000 to 120,000 clones; approximately 90% of them were singletons. The ten largest clonotypes hold around 19% of the sample.

V is pruned by 8 bases and J by 5 bases, leaving 8 bases of the junction without a gene match. Sequences SEHNR (CDR1) and FQNEAQ (CDR2) are obtained from the germline V gene (reference sequence). The CDR3 runs 14 residues from the cysteine to the phenylalanine. Just the 42-base CDR3 DNA is kept, in frame starting at base 1. What this sample's time point label stands for: cycle 4 day 1 (C4D1), after more than 5 weeks of nivolumab. All trial patients had relapsed after autologous stem cell transplantation, with cohorts A, B and C differing in prior brentuximab vedotin exposure. The trial cohort included fewer than 60 patients with relapsed/refractory classical Hodgkin lymphoma, and each patient had a best overall response of complete response, partial response or progressive disease. Single-agent nivolumab was administered to trial patients in the multi-cohort phase II CheckMate 205 trial. An independent review committee assessed best overall response by applying the 2007 International Working Group response criteria. Trial PBMCs were collected immediately before nivolumab initiation (C1D1) and during therapy at cycle 2 day 1 and cycle 4 day 1. Peripheral blood was collected in 8 mL Vacutainer Cell Preparation Tubes, from which PBMCs were isolated by centrifugation and then cryopreserved.

The data are from a study of PD-1 blockade in classical Hodgkin lymphoma (TCRdb year 2020). Regarding the complete study: Nivolumab dosing was 3 mg/kg intravenously every 2 weeks, continuing until either disease progression or unacceptable toxicity. To define a peripheral blood immune signature of response to PD-1 blockade in classical Hodgkin lymphoma, the study combined TCR beta sequencing with CyTOF. Study-wide conclusions, independent of this receptor: Trial patients achieving complete response had baseline diversity similar to newly diagnosed patients, whereas partial responders and progressors had significantly lower diversity. Only a single clinical trial cohort was studied, and what caused the repertoire differences, possibly disease activity or prior therapy, remained undefined. A significant rise by C4D1 was seen in CD4+ but not CD8+ TCR diversity (p=0.0027 vs p=0.16), with the rise being most apparent in complete responders (p=0.02). Newly diagnosed patients were reported to have lower baseline TCR diversity than healthy donors, and relapsed/refractory patients were reported to have lower baseline TCR diversity still. Lower diversity was observed in patients in whom nivolumab was started less than 1 year after ASCT, and these patients were excluded from later analyses so that confounding by immune reconstitution would be avoided.

This sequence originates from a human donor with classical Hodgkin lymphoma. The chain is encoded by TRBV7-9 joined to TRBJ2-5, with TRBD2 identical over 10 junction bases. The specimen was peripheral blood mononuclear cells (PBMCs), collected before the fourth cycle of nivolumab. The DNA sequence reads TGTGCCAGCGGATCTAGCGGGAGTGGGGAGACCCAGTACTTC. Its translation is CASGSSGSGETQYF.